The 27 T cell receptor beta chains presented below share a single source sample, sequenced in a study of blood T cells in healthy people across ages. A second PCR, run for about 6 to 11 cycles, used a sample-barcoded 5' primer plus a J-beta primer mix. TCRdb itself ran the 5' RACE reads through MiXCR, one entry per CDR3 protein. The sample lists around 1,500,000 distinct CDR3 sequences; 28% were seen once. The specimen sequenced was blood. The receptors originated from a woman in her twenties or thirties in good health.

As regards this clonotype: Germline and junction disagree at one end, which may indicate a read error. The chain links TRBV5-6 to TRBJ1-1; D may be TRBD1 (5 bases). Germline-derived CDR1 and CDR2 are SGHDT and YYEEEE. The CDR3 runs 14 residues. CDR3 region: CAISPGRRNTEAFF. DNA for the CDR3: TGTGCCATCAGCCCGGGACGGCGGAACACTGAAGCTTTCTTT.

This clonotype was seen a few times. This CDR3 reads CSARDRRGGEMDEQFF. Here the CDR3 DNA reads TGCAGTGCTAGAGACCGCCGGGGGGGGGAAATGGATGAGCAGTTCTTC. The chain employs TRBV20-1 and TRBJ2-1, with 8 bases that match TRBD2. The junction had 12 bases not matched to a gene; V was cut back by 0 bases and J by 8 bases. Germline V lookup: CDR1 DFQATT, CDR2 SNEGSKA (reference sequence). The CDR3 sequence is 16 residues long.

The chain carries TRBV4-3 and TRBJ1-2; maybe TRBD1 (6 bases). This CDR3 contains 17 residues. The germline V and J ends were trimmed by 0 bases and 4 bases, with 18 bases remaining between them. Germline V gives CDR1 LGHNA, CDR2 YSLEER. The CDR3 bases are TGCGCCAGCAGCCAAGAGCCGTCCAGGGGCTTAGGCTATGGCTACACCTTC. It specifies CASSQEPSRGLGYGYTF.

This clonotype was seen more than once but under ten times. The chain links TRBV29-1 to TRBJ1-4, with D possibly matching TRBD1 (5 bases). The CDR3 covers 13 residues. The germline V and J ends were trimmed by 1 base and 8 bases, with 11 bases remaining between them. CDR1 is SQVTM, CDR2 ANQGSEA, per germline. DNA for the CDR3: TGCAGCGTTGAAGGCGGGGGGGACGAAAAACTGTTTTTT. Protein product: CSVEGGGDEKLFF.

The V and J genes are TRBV24-1 and TRBJ2-1; unclear D gene. The CDR3 loop spans 15 amino acids. Germline CDR1 and CDR2: KGHDR and SFDVKD. The germline V and J ends were trimmed by 2 bases and 5 bases, with 12 bases remaining between them. CDR3 DNA sequence: TGTGCCACCAGTGATTCGGCGGAGCCTGACAATGAGCAGTTCTTC. The encoded protein is CATSDSAEPDNEQFF.

This clonotype was found once. This may be a read error, as it is one base from a much larger clone. This chain connects TRBV6-6 to TRBJ2-5; TRBD2 agrees at 10 bases. Germline V lookup: CDR1 MNHNY, CDR2 SVGAGI (reference sequence). This CDR3 region has 17 residues. The CDR3 loop is CVSSYERGGPGQETQYF. The CDR3 DNA is TGTGTCAGCAGTTATGAGCGGGGGGGGCCGGGTCAAGAGACCCAGTACTTC.

The V gene is TRBV28, the J gene TRBJ2-2; the D is unclear. Trimming removed 5 bases from V and 6 bases from J, with 7 bases in between. The CDR3 contains 12 residues. Germline V gene data show CDR1 as MDHEN and CDR2 as SYDVKM. As DNA, the CDR3 is TGTGCCAGCAGTGGGGAATCCGGGGAGCTGTTTTTT. This gives the protein CASSGESGELFF.

This clonotype was detected only a few times. The chain uses TRBV14 and TRBJ1-1, with a weak D call TRBD1 (6 bases). This CDR3 is built from 11 residues. Trimming stripped 8 bases from V and 8 bases from J, with 12 bases between. From germline, CDR1 is SGHDN and CDR2 FVKESK. CDR3 in amino acids: CASGRDREAFF. CDR3 DNA: TGTGCCAGCGGGAGAGACAGGGAAGCTTTCTTT.

The chain is built from TRBV20-1 and TRBJ2-3; D is perhaps TRBD2 (5 bases). The CDR3 has 12 residues. Germline values: CDR1 DFQATT, CDR2 SNEGSKA (reference sequence). V lost 7 bases to trimming and J lost 2 bases, with 10 bases between them. CDR3 nucleotide sequence: TGCAGTGGCGGGCAGCTCACAGATACGCAGTATTTT. Its protein is CSGGQLTDTQYF.

About this clonotype itself: A much larger clone is a single base away; this may be a read error. This chain uses TRBV12-3 or TRBV12-4 with TRBJ2-7; no reliable D call. Trimming pared 4 bases from V and 7 bases from J, leaving 14 bases between. The CDR3 extends over 13 amino acids. DNA for the CDR3: TGTGCCAGCAGTTACGTGGGATACAATGAGCAGTACTTC. It specifies CASSYVGYNEQYF.

This clonotype was counted between two and nine times. This chain joins TRBV5-5 and TRBJ2-6; D might be TRBD1 (6 bases). Germline CDR1 and CDR2: SGHKS and YYEKEE (reference sequence). The CDR3 spans 19 residues. Trimming pared 2 bases from V and 3 bases from J, leaving 21 bases between. Here the CDR3 reads CASSLRTAVPLLGANVLTF. CDR3 DNA sequence: TGTGCCAGCAGCTTACGGACAGCCGTACCTTTACTTGGGGCCAACGTCCTGACTTTC. Complete variable domain (other parts from reference TRBV5-5 and TRBJ2-6): DAGVTQSPTHLIKTRGQQVTLRCSPISGHKSVSWYQQVLGQGPQFIFQYYEKEERGRGNFPDRFSARQFPNYSSELNVNALLLGDSALYLCASSLRTAVPLLGANVLTFGAGSRLTVL.

This chain joins TRBV5-1 and TRBJ2-6, with D uncertain. The CDR3 sequence is 13 residues long. Trimming removed 6 bases at V and 3 bases at J, with 7 bases between. Germline CDR1 reads SGHRS; CDR2 reads YFSETQ. The CDR3: CASKMDGANVLTF. The CDR3 DNA is TGCGCCAGCAAAATGGATGGGGCCAACGTCCTGACTTTC.

This clonotype has a handful of counts. The junction does not match germline at one end; this may be a read error. V usage is TRBV9 and J usage is TRBJ2-5; D is undetermined. Germline CDR1 is SGDLS and CDR2 is YYNGEE. The CDR3 is made up of 14 amino acids. The CDR3 DNA reads as TGTACCAGCAGCGATCCTCCCCGTGGGGAGACCCAGTACTTC. Protein product: CTSSDPPRGETQYF.

The chain uses TRBV7-6 and TRBJ2-7; TRBD2 might be the D (6 bases). The V end was cut by 5 bases, the J end by 1 base, with 15 bases between. Germline V gives CDR1 SGHVS, CDR2 FNYEAQ. The CDR3 has 15 amino acids. CDR3 loop: CASSRGTETSYEQYF. In DNA form, the CDR3 reads TGTGCCAGCAGCCGCGGGACGGAGACTTCCTACGAGCAGTACTTC.

This clonotype was seen a few times. The chain couples TRBV18 to TRBJ2-7, with 7 bases aligning to TRBD1. Germline lookup yields CDR1 KGHSH and CDR2 LQKENI. CDR3 size: 14 residues. Trimming took 5 bases from V and 2 from J; bases not matched to a gene: 6. The CDR3 is CASSVRQGTYEQYF. The CDR3 region has the DNA TGTGCCAGCTCAGTCCGACAGGGCACCTACGAGCAGTACTTC.

CDR3 protein: CATSDWTSGEKGTQYF. The CDR3 bases are TGTGCCACCAGTGATTGGACTAGCGGGGAGAAAGGGACCCAGTACTTC. This chain links TRBV24-1 with TRBJ2-5; the match to TRBD2 covers 12 bases. The germline V gene has CDR1 KGHDR and CDR2 SFDVKD. The length of the CDR3 is 16 residues. The trim removed 2 bases at V and 7 bases at J, leaving 7 bases unmatched.

This chain connects TRBV9 to TRBJ1-4; maybe TRBD1 (5 bases). Looked up from germline, CDR1 is SGDLS and CDR2 is YYNGEE. This CDR3 comprises 14 residues. The germline V and J ends were trimmed by 0 bases and 7 bases, with 10 bases remaining between them. CDR3 region: CASSVGSGTEKLFF. CDR3 DNA: TGTGCCAGCAGCGTAGGGTCGGGGACTGAAAAACTGTTTTTT.

This clonotype came up a few times. Mismatch with germline at one junction end may stem from a read error. The chain employs TRBV5-1 and TRBJ2-7; D is unresolved. This CDR3 has 14 residues. Germline values: CDR1 SGHRS, CDR2 YFSETQ. CDR3 in DNA: TGCGCCGGCAGCCCCGGTGGGGTCTCCTACGAGCAGTACTTC. Its protein product is CAGSPGGVSYEQYF.

This clonotype was observed at least ten times. This chain joins TRBV12-3 or TRBV12-4 and TRBJ2-5; D perhaps matches TRBD2 (6 bases). The CDR3 loop spans 12 amino acids. Trimming shortened V by 3 bases and J by 10 bases, and 12 bases separated the two germline ends. CDR3 DNA: TGTGCCAGCAGTTTCGGAGGGGTGGACCAGTACTTC. Its translation is CASSFGGVDQYF.

This clonotype turned up a few times. The genes are TRBV27 and TRBJ2-1, with D tentatively TRBD2 (5 bases). Trimming removed 0 bases at V and 3 bases at J, with 12 bases between. The CDR3 runs to 16 residues. CDR1 and CDR2 (germline): MNHEY, SMNVEV (reference sequence). The CDR3 sequence: CASSLSSGVLYNEQFF. The DNA of the CDR3 is TGTGCCAGCAGTTTATCTTCCGGGGTCCTCTACAATGAGCAGTTCTTC.

V usage is TRBV2 and J usage is TRBJ1-5; D may be TRBD1 (5 bases). V lost 1 base and J lost 5, with 9 bases in between. The CDR3 length is 14 residues. Looked up from germline, CDR1 is SNHLY and CDR2 is FYNNEI. CDR3 protein: CASSEGGGHQPQHF. DNA of the CDR3: TGTGCCAGCAGTGAAGGGGGCGGTCATCAGCCCCAGCATTTT.

This chain joins TRBV4-3 and TRBJ1-1; D might be TRBD1 (5 bases). Germline CDR1 LGHNA, CDR2 YSLEER. The germline V and J ends were trimmed by 1 base and 1 base, with 13 bases remaining between them. The CDR3 has 16 residues. The CDR3 is CASSQVGTVRNTEAFF. DNA for the CDR3: TGCGCCAGCAGCCAAGTTGGGACTGTTAGGAACACTGAAGCTTTCTTT.

This chain joins TRBV5-1 and TRBJ2-1, with a tentative D call TRBD2 (5 bases). The CDR3 is 14 residues long. The V gene lost 0 bases and the J gene lost 8 bases, with 12 bases spanning the gap. Germline CDR1 reads SGHRS; CDR2 reads YFSETQ. The CDR3 DNA sequence: TGCGCCAGCAGCTTGGGGACGGGGTCCCATGAGCAGTTCTTC. Translating gives CASSLGTGSHEQFF.

The chain combines TRBV6-5 with TRBJ1-1; tentatively, D is TRBD1 (5 bases). Trimming shortened V by 5 bases and J by 5 bases, and 18 bases separated the two germline ends. The CDR3 runs to 15 residues. The V gene's germline CDR1 is MNHEY and CDR2 SVGAGI. In DNA form, the CDR3 reads TGTGCCAGCAGTCGAGCGACAGTTAGTCCGACTGAAGCTTTCTTT. It is translated as CASSRATVSPTEAFF.

This clonotype appeared many times. As DNA, the CDR3 is TGCAGTGCTAGAGGGTCATGGAACCCCGGGGGTAATGAGCAGTTCTTC. Protein: CSARGSWNPGGNEQFF. V and J are TRBV20-1 and TRBJ2-1; TRBD2 is a possible D gene (6 bases). The germline V and J ends were trimmed by 1 base and 7 bases, with 20 bases remaining between them. Germline loops: CDR1 DFQATT, CDR2 SNEGSKA (reference sequence). The CDR3 consists of 16 residues.

The chain is built from TRBV10-3 and TRBJ2-3; 11 bases align to TRBD2. V was clipped by 6 bases and J by 4 bases; unmatched bases: 6. The CDR3 is 15 residues long. Germline-derived CDR1 and CDR2 are ENHRY and SYGVKD. CDR3 sequence: CAIRSLAGDADTQYF. The CDR3 DNA is TGTGCCATCAGATCACTAGCGGGAGACGCAGATACGCAGTATTTT.

This chain uses TRBV6-2 or TRBV6-3 with TRBJ1-2; 7 bases agree with TRBD1. The CDR3 runs to 12 residues. The germline CDR1 and CDR2 sequences are MNHEY and SVGEGT. After removal of 5 bases from V and 8 bases from J, the junction contained 5 bases not matched to a gene. The DNA for the CDR3 is TGTGCCAGCAGTAATACAGGGGCGGGCTACACCTTC. It specifies CASSNTGAGYTF.